Listed below are T cell receptor beta chains from one sample, sequenced in a study of cytomegalovirus exposure and HLA in healthy donors. Profiling relied on immunoSEQ multiplex PCR, and the TCRdb table lists in-frame clones only, not all of them. This sample carries around 120,000 clones, roughly 80% of them seen once, and the ten largest clones take about 5%. Sequenced material: PBMCs. The source of these receptors is a man over 45 in good health and CMV-seropositive. CDR3s include the opening cysteine and the closing phenylalanine or tryptophan. A D gene is named only where the DNA matches it firmly. Clone size appears in some rows only: once, few, many, or a class for an expanded clone.

v_gene	abundance	d_gene	j_gene	CDR3nt	CDR3aa
TRBV27	-	-	TRBJ1-5	TGTGCCAGCAGTTCCTCGACGGGGTCAGGGCCCCAGCATTTT	CASSSSTGSGPQHF
TRBV9	-	-	TRBJ1-6	TGTGCCAGCAGCGTAGGAGGGCTTAGGACACCCCTCCACTTT	CASSVGGLRTPLHF
TRBV7-9	-	TRBD1	TRBJ1-2	TGTGCCAGCAGCAACAGGGGACAGGGAAGTGGCTACACCTTC	CASSNRGQGSGYTF
TRBV5-6	-	TRBD2	TRBJ2-7	TGTGCCAGCAGCCCCCCGGGACTAGCGGGACCCTACGAGCAGTACTTC	CASSPPGLAGPYEQYF
TRBV5-1	-	TRBD1	TRBJ1-6	TGCGCCAGCAGCTTGTCGACAGGGGGCGCTTCACCCCTCCACTTT	CASSLSTGGASPLHF
TRBV4-1	once	TRBD1	TRBJ2-5	TGCGCCAGCAGCCAAGATTTTAGGACAGGGGAGACCCAGTACTTC	CASSQDFRTGETQYF
TRBV10-2	-	-	TRBJ1-5	TGCGCCAGCATGGCAGGGGCCCTCGGGCAGCCCCAGCATTTT	CASMAGALGQPQHF
TRBV6-5	few	-	TRBJ1-6	TGTGCCAGCAGCCGGGATAATTCACCCCTCCACTTT	CASSRDNSPLHF
TRBV7-2	-	-	TRBJ2-3	TGTGCCAGCAGCACTCAGAGGCCAGATACGCAGTATTTT	CASSTQRPDTQYF
TRBV19	-	TRBD2	TRBJ2-3	TGTGCCAGTAGTATTAGCGGGAGGGCCGTCACAGATACGCAGTATTTT	CASSISGRAVTDTQYF
TRBV5-1	-	-	TRBJ2-7	TGCGCCAGCAGCTTGGTAGGGGGTACCCCCTACGAGCAGTACTTC	CASSLVGGTPYEQYF
TRBV6-4	-	-	TRBJ1-1	TGTGCCAGCAGCGTACAGGAGGGGAACACTGAAGCTTTCTTT	CASSVQEGNTEAFF
TRBV9	-	TRBD2	TRBJ2-3	TGTGCCAGCAGCGTCGGGGCGGGAGGGATCACAGATACGCAGTATTTT	CASSVGAGGITDTQYF
TRBV28	-	TRBD1	TRBJ2-5	TGTGCCAGCAGTTTCAAAGGGACAGGAGTAATGGTCCAGTACTTC	CASSFKGTGVMVQYF
TRBV7-6	few	-	TRBJ1-1	TGTGCCAGCAGCCTTCAGCAGGGGCGCGCCCTGAGCACTGAAGCTTTCTTT	CASSLQQGRALSTEAFF
TRBV2	-	TRBD1	TRBJ1-6	TGTGCCAGCAGAGGGGACAGTAATTCACCCCTCCACTTT	CASRGDSNSPLHF
TRBV6-5	-	TRBD1	TRBJ1-6	TGTGCTACGACAGGGTTCATGAATTCACCCCTCCACTTT	CATTGFMNSPLHF
TRBV7-8	few	-	TRBJ2-7	TGTGCCAGCAGCCCGTTCTCCTACGAGCAGTACTTC	CASSPFSYEQYF
TRBV4-1	-	-	TRBJ1-2	TGCGCCAGCAGCCAAGCCGGGGTGGGCTATGGCTACACCTTC	CASSQAGVGYGYTF
TRBV28	-	TRBD1	TRBJ1-1	TGTGCCAGCAGTTTAGTTCCAGGGGGGCACACTGAAGCTTTCTTT	CASSLVPGGHTEAFF
TRBV5-6	-	TRBD2	TRBJ2-7	TGTGCCAGCAGCACACTAGCGGGGACCTACGAGCAGTACTTC	CASSTLAGTYEQYF
TRBV18	once	TRBD1	TRBJ1-5	TGTGCCAGCTCAACAGGACAGGGTGGAGATAAGCCCCAGCATTTT	CASSTGQGGDKPQHF
TRBV2	-	TRBD2	TRBJ2-7	TGTGCCAGCATAGCGGGGGACGACTACGAGCAGTACTTC	CASIAGDDYEQYF
TRBV27	-	-	TRBJ2-3	TGTGCCAGCAGTTCATACGGGTCGGGGACAGATACGCAGTATTTT	CASSSYGSGTDTQYF
TRBV2	-	TRBD1	TRBJ1-4	TGTGCCAGCAGTCAACAGGGGACAACTAATGAAAAACTGTTTTTT	CASSQQGTTNEKLFF
TRBV6-6	-	TRBD2	TRBJ2-7	TGTGCCAGCAGTTACCAGTGGACTAGCGGGAACTACGAGCAGTACTTC	CASSYQWTSGNYEQYF
TRBV6-1	few	TRBD1	TRBJ1-2	TGTGCCAGCAGTGGTCCCGGGGACAGGGGGCGGAATGGCTACACCTTC	CASSGPGDRGRNGYTF
TRBV6-7	few	TRBD1	TRBJ2-2	TGTGACTGTGGACATCCGGGACAGGTGAACACCGGGGAGCTGTTTTTT	CDCGHPGQVNTGELFF
TRBV6-6	-	TRBD1	TRBJ2-7	TGTGCCAGCAGTTACGACCGGGACAGGGGACACGAGCAGTACTTC	CASSYDRDRGHEQYF
TRBV30	-	-	TRBJ1-2	TGTGCCTGGAGTGTTGGGCGCTATGGCTACACCTTC	CAWSVGRYGYTF
TRBV28	-	TRBD1	TRBJ2-6	TGTGCCAGCAGTTCTCCGGGACAGGGTTTCTCTGGGGCCAACGTCCTGACTTTC	CASSSPGQGFSGANVLTF
TRBV7-2	few	TRBD2	TRBJ2-3	TGTGCCAGCAGCTTAGCGCGTGGACTAGCGGGTCCGCAGATTAGCACAGATACGCAGTATTTT	CASSLARGLAGPQISTDTQYF
TRBV6-5	few	-	TRBJ1-2	TGTGCCAGCAGCTCAGGGGCAGCTAACTATGGCTACACCTTC	CASSSGAANYGYTF
TRBV12-5	few	-	TRBJ1-4	TGTGCTAGTGGTTTGGTACAATCGGGGTGGAATGAAAAACTGTTTTTT	CASGLVQSGWNEKLFF
TRBV6-5	-	-	TRBJ2-3	TGTGCCAGCAGTTACACAAAGACAGTCCCTGGGGATACGCAGTATTTT	CASSYTKTVPGDTQYF
TRBV7-8	-	-	TRBJ2-2	TGTGCCAGCAGCTTCAGGGCAGCGAACACCGGGGAGCTGTTTTTT	CASSFRAANTGELFF
TRBV10-2	-	TRBD1	TRBJ2-5	TGCGCCAGCAGTGAGGGGACAGGGGGCAGACGGGGCAAAGAGACCCAGTACTTC	CASSEGTGGRRGKETQYF
TRBV5-4	-	-	TRBJ1-2	TGTGCCAGCAGCGCGAAGTCGGCTAACTATGGCTACACCTTC	CASSAKSANYGYTF
TRBV7-9	-	-	TRBJ2-1	TGTGCCAGCAGCCCTATCCGGGGTACCAACAATGAGCAGTTCTTC	CASSPIRGTNNEQFF
TRBV6-1	-	-	TRBJ1-1	TGTGCCAGCAAACCCAAGCGGGTGACTGAAGCTTTCTTT	CASKPKRVTEAFF
TRBV5-1	-	TRBD1	TRBJ2-2	TGCGCCAGCAGTCCCGGACAGGGTAACGGGGAGCTGTTTTTT	CASSPGQGNGELFF
TRBV11-2	-	TRBD1	TRBJ1-2	TGTGCCAGCAGCACCCGGGACAGGGCGTACGACTATGGCTACACCTTC	CASSTRDRAYDYGYTF
TRBV2	-	-	TRBJ1-5	TGTGCCAGCAGTGAACAGGGAATTACCAATCAGCCCCAGCATTTT	CASSEQGITNQPQHF
TRBV15	-	TRBD1	TRBJ2-7	TGTGCCACCAGTTGGACTAAAGGGACAGGATCGTACGAGCAGTACTTC	CATSWTKGTGSYEQYF
TRBV18	-	TRBD1	TRBJ1-1	TGTGCCAGCTCACCATTAGGGACAGGGGTCACTGAAGCTTTCTTT	CASSPLGTGVTEAFF
TRBV18	-	-	TRBJ2-1	TGTGCCAGCTCACCTCAGGGATTCCCCCAGGATGAGCAGTTCTTC	CASSPQGFPQDEQFF
TRBV6-1	few	TRBD2	TRBJ2-1	TGTGCCTCGACCGGGACTAGGGGTTACAATGAGCAGTTCTTC	CASTGTRGYNEQFF
TRBV19	-	TRBD2	TRBJ2-4	TGTGCCAGTAGCCCCATGGGACTAGCGGGGGGTTTCAAAAACATTCAGTACTTC	CASSPMGLAGGFKNIQYF